Below, 11 T cell receptor beta chains from the same sample are listed, as sequenced in a study of human T cells and chemical hapten exposure. TCRdb re-derived calls from the RACE reads in MiXCR, one entry per CDR3 protein. The sample records about 45,000 distinct CDR3 sequences, roughly 4% being singletons. Time point reported: healthy volunteer bleed at 2 weeks. RNA extraction used unfractionated whole blood as the source of total RNA. Sequenced material: whole blood. The receptors stem from a female donor in good health. Some clones in this sample may be carry-over from other donors' samples.

The sample holds a few counts of this clonotype. The V gene is TRBV6-2 or TRBV6-3, the J gene TRBJ2-4; the D is unclear. This CDR3 is 16 amino acids long. V gave up 0 bases and J gave up 0 bases, with 9 bases separating them. Germline V gene data show CDR1 as MNHEY and CDR2 as SVGEGT. This chain's CDR3 is CASSYSTLLAKNIQYF. The CDR3, as DNA: TGTGCCAGCAGTTACTCCACCCTACTAGCCAAAAACATTCAGTACTTC.

This clonotype was found many times. V and J are TRBV10-2 and TRBJ2-2, with TRBD2 identical over 9 bases. Trimming at V came to 4 bases and at J to 3 bases, leaving 6 bases not matched to a gene. CDR3 length: 16 residues. Per germline, CDR1 WSHSY and CDR2 SAAADI. DNA for the CDR3: TGCGCCAGCAGTGGCGGGGGGGCCATTGACACCGGGGAGCTGTTTTTT. The encoded protein is CASSGGGAIDTGELFF.

Points on this clonotype: A much larger clone sits a single nucleotide away, making a read error possible. The rearrangement joins TRBV7-9 to TRBJ1-2; perhaps TRBD1 as D (6 bases). The CDR3 runs to 13 residues. Germline CDR1 and CDR2: SEHNR and FQNEAQ (reference sequence). CDR3 region: CASSFNRADGDTF. In DNA, the CDR3 is TGTGCCAGCAGCTTTAACAGGGCGGATGGCGACACCTTC.

Many counts were recorded for this clonotype. V and J are TRBV4-1 and TRBJ1-4; no clear D gene. CDR3 length equals 14 residues. V was trimmed by 1 base and J by 6 bases, leaving 9 bases between them. The V gene's germline CDR1 is MGHRA and CDR2 YSYEKL. CDR3 loop: CASSQVRVDEKLFF. CDR3 sequence (DNA): TGCGCCAGCAGCCAAGTGAGGGTCGATGAAAAACTGTTTTTT.

This clonotype was seen repeatedly, ten times or more. The rearrangement links TRBV20-1 to TRBJ1-6; a possible D gene is TRBD1 (5 bases). The V gene lost 5 bases and the J gene lost 7 bases, with 12 bases spanning the gap. The CDR3 runs to 13 residues. Germline lookup yields CDR1 DFQATT and CDR2 SNEGSKA (reference sequence). The CDR3 loop reads CSAPDSRNSPLHF. Written as DNA, the CDR3 is TGCAGTGCTCCCGACAGTCGCAATTCACCCCTCCACTTT.

This clonotype occurred a few times. At one end the junction does not follow the germline gene, possibly because of a read error. The chain links TRBV12-3 or TRBV12-4 to TRBJ1-6; D is possibly TRBD1 (5 bases). CDR3 length equals 14 residues. The DNA of the CDR3 is TGTGCCAGCAGTCCCCTTGGGGGGGGTTCACCCCTCAACTTT. It yields the protein CASSPLGGGSPLNF.

This clonotype was seen repeatedly, ten times or more. The chain has TRBV7-8 and TRBJ1-5; the match to TRBD1 covers 7 bases. V lost 7 bases to trimming and J lost 7 bases; unmatched junction nucleotides: 10. The CDR3 loop spans 14 amino acids. Germline V gives CDR1 SGHVS, CDR2 FQNEAQ. The CDR3 region is CASTRGQHTQPQHF. The CDR3 DNA sequence: TGTGCCAGCACCAGGGGACAGCACACCCAGCCCCAGCATTTT.

There are many counts of this clonotype. The chain carries TRBV7-6 and TRBJ2-7; 7 positions match TRBD1. The V gene's germline CDR1 is SGHVS and CDR2 FNYEAQ. The CDR3 covers 14 residues. The V and J ends lost 2 bases and 6 bases, in that order; junction bases with no gene match: 7. CDR3 DNA: TGTGCCAGCAGCTTATCACGGGACAGAAGCGAGCAGTACTTC. Amino acid sequence: CASSLSRDRSEQYF.

This clonotype was recorded many times. The V call is TRBV27, the J call TRBJ1-6; D may be TRBD1 (6 bases). The CDR3 contains 15 residues. V was clipped by 2 bases and J by 3 bases, with 8 bases between them. Germline CDR1 MNHEY, CDR2 SMNVEV (reference sequence). CDR3 region: CASSLGQNYNSPLHF. The CDR3 DNA is TGTGCCAGCAGTTTAGGACAGAACTATAATTCACCCCTCCACTTT.

The chain links TRBV27 to TRBJ1-3, with a possible D match to TRBD1 (5 bases). The ends were cut back, 3 bases at V and 0 bases at J, with 12 bases in the middle. Germline lookup yields CDR1 MNHEY and CDR2 SMNVEV (reference sequence). The CDR3 has 16 amino acids. The CDR3 sequence is CASSFAGPSSGNTIYF. The CDR3 nucleotides are TGTGCCAGCAGTTTCGCAGGGCCCAGCTCTGGAAACACCATATATTTT.

This clonotype was picked up many times. This sequence joins TRBV7-9 and TRBJ2-5, with TRBD2 matching over 15 bases. CDR3 length equals 20 residues. V was clipped by 4 bases and J by 5 bases; unmatched bases: 17. Germline loops: CDR1 SEHNR, CDR2 FQNEAQ (reference sequence). CDR3 in amino acids: CASSSAGTSGGPDVIETQYF. CDR3 DNA sequence: TGTGCCAGCAGCTCGGCCGGGACTAGCGGGGGGCCCGACGTTATTGAGACCCAGTACTTC.